Sequencing of this T cell receptor (beta chain) was carried out in a study of vaccination and CD4 T cells after COVID-19. Study-level findings and limits: Median reactive clonotypes, those recognizing SARS-CoV-2, rose from 21 to 38, not significantly.

In the case of this clonotype: The antigen remains unidentified.

Sequenced with the Oncomine TCR Beta short-read assay was DNA taken from cultured CD4+ T cells. In TCRdb, the PCR reads were re-called with MiXCR into one record per CDR3 protein. Among some 20,000 distinct CDR3 sequences listed, about 56% were seen once. The V gene lost 2 bases and the J gene lost 0 bases, with 8 bases spanning the gap. This CDR3 contains 14 residues. CDR1 and CDR2 from the germline V gene are MNHEY and SMNVEV (reference sequence). Treatment denoted: roughly 10-day PBMC culture with coronavirus spike peptide pools or control peptides (ViraFEST assay). ViraFEST used peptide pools to expand antigen-specific T cells and subsequently sequenced their TCRs. Each of days 3 and 7 saw half the medium replaced by fresh IL-2 medium. It was after around eleven days of culture that CD4+ T cells were isolated by negative selection.

The source is a human donor who had recovered from COVID-19. The rearrangement joins TRBV27 to TRBJ2-7; no reliable D call. The specimen was CD4+ T cells from blood, cultured in vitro. The CDR3 reads CASSLSFSSYEQYF. Written as DNA, the CDR3 is TGTGCCAGCAGTTTAAGTTTTTCCTCCTACGAGCAGTACTTC.